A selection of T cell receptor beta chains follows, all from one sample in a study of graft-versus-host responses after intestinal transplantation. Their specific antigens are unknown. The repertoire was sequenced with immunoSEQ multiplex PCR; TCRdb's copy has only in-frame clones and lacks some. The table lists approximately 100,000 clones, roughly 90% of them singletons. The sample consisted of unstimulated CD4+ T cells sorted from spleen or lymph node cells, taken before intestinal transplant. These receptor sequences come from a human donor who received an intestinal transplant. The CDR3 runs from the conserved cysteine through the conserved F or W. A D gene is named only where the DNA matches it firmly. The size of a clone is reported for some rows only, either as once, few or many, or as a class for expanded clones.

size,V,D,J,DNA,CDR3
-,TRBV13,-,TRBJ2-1,TGTGCCAGCAGCCCTGGACAGAAACGAAATGAGCAGTTCTTC,CASSPGQKRNEQFF
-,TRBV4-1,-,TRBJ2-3,TGCGCCAGCAGCCAAGGGGGGCCGGGCACAGATACGCAGTATTTT,CASSQGGPGTDTQYF
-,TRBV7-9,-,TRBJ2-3,TGTGCCAGCATGGGAGCCGCAGATACGCAGTATTTT,CASMGAADTQYF
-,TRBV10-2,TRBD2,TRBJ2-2,TGCGCCAGCAGTGCCACCGGGACTAGCGCTTCGAACACCGGGGAGCTGTTTTTT,CASSATGTSASNTGELFF
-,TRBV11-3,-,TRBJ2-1,TGTGCCAGCAGCTTAACGTCGGGGGTCAACAATGAGCAGTTCTTC,CASSLTSGVNNEQFF
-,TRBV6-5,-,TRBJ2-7,TGTGCCAGCAGTTACCTCGGGGGACTCACCTACGAGCAGTACTTC,CASSYLGGLTYEQYF
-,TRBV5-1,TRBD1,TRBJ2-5,TGCGCCAGCAGCTCAGGGGGCCTGGAGACCCAGTACTTC,CASSSGGLETQYF
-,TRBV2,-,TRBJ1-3,TGTGCCAGCAGTGAGGGGCATGCCGGAAACACCATATATTTT,CASSEGHAGNTIYF
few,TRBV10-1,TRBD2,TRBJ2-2,TGCGCCAGCGGAGGGACTACAAACACCGGGGAGCTGTTTTTT,CASGGTTNTGELFF
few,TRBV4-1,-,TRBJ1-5,TGCGCCAGCAGCCAATGGGGGGATCAGCCCCAGCATTTT,CASSQWGDQPQHF
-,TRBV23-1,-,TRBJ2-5,TGCGCCAGCAGTCAATCGCGGCCCGGGTGGGAGACCCAGTACTTC,CASSQSRPGWETQYF
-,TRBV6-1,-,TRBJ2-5,TGTGCCAGCAGCCGACAGGCCGGGGAGACCCAGTACTTC,CASSRQAGETQYF
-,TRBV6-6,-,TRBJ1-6,TGTGCCAGCACTAGGACAGTAACCAATTCACCCCTCCACTTT,CASTRTVTNSPLHF
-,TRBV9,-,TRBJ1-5,TGTGCCAGCAGCGTAGCCCCGAATCAGCCCCAGCATTTT,CASSVAPNQPQHF
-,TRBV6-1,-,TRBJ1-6,TGTGCCAGCAGTGACTTCGGGGGATTGAATTCACCCCTCCACTTT,CASSDFGGLNSPLHF
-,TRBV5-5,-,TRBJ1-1,TGTGCCAGCAGCATCGGGACACCCACTGAAGCTTTCTTT,CASSIGTPTEAFF
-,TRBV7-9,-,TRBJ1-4,TGTGCCAGCAGCTTAGCGGCAGAAAAACTGTTTTTT,CASSLAAEKLFF
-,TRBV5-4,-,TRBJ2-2,TGTGCCAGCAGCTTGGAGGGTCGGGGGGCTGACACCGGGGAGCTGTTTTTT,CASSLEGRGADTGELFF
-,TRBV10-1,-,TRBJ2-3,TGCGCCAGCAGTGACTATGGACAGCCTACGCAGTATTTT,CASSDYGQPTQYF
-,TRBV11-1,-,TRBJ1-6,TGTGCCAGCAGCGCACAGGGTGGCCTCAATTCACCCCTCCACTTT,CASSAQGGLNSPLHF
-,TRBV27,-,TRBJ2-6,TGTGCCAGCAGGGAGTCTGGGGCCAACGTCCTGACTTTC,CASRESGANVLTF
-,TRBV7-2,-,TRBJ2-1,TGTGCCAGCACCCTTCGTGCGGGTAATGAGCAGTTCTTC,CASTLRAGNEQFF